The sample holds one count of the clone carrying this T cell receptor (beta chain). As yet, its antigen is unknown. This sample is part of a study of T cell responses to AZD1222 COVID-19 vaccine. Overall study results and limits: In the spike-specific TCR repertoire, nearly half reportedly target unmutated variant regions.

Generated by immunoSEQ multiplex PCR, the TCRdb table keeps only in-frame clones and is missing some. Of over 100,000 clones listed, roughly 87% are singletons. Germline V gene data show CDR1 as LNHDA and CDR2 as SQIVND (reference sequence). The V end lost 0 bases, the J end lost 8 bases, and 16 bases lay between the germline ends. The CDR3 is 15 amino acids. The clonotype was recovered from an adult who received the AZD1222 COVID-19 vaccine. This chain connects TRBV19 to TRBJ1-2; D is undetermined. Source: peripheral blood, taken 28 days after the second AZD1222 dose. The CDR3 spells CASSIDRWRATGYTF. The CDR3 DNA reads TGTGCCAGTAGTATAGATCGGTGGAGGGCGACGGGCTACACCTTC.